The 25 T cell receptor beta chains in this list originate from one sample, sequenced in a study of blood T cell repertoires in COVID-19. Measured with immunoSEQ multiplex PCR; TCRdb has only the in-frame clones, and not every one. The data contain roughly 160,000 clones, roughly 78% of them seen just once; the ten biggest clones take up 15% to 20%. Sequencing input: PBMCs or T cells enriched from blood (not recorded which). The receptors derive from a woman between 65 and 79 years old in a cohort exposed to, infected with or recovered from COVID-19 (not recorded which).

The chain is built from TRBV11-3 and TRBJ2-7; TRBD2 might be the D (5 bases). The germline V gene encodes CDR1 SGHNT and CDR2 YENEEA. Trimming pared 6 bases from V and 6 bases from J, leaving 15 bases between. The CDR3 totals 13 residues. CDR3 sequence: CASSHNPGIEQYF. CDR3 nucleotide sequence: TGTGCCAGCAGTCACAACCCGGGGATCGAGCAGTACTTC.

This clone has only one observation. The gene calls are TRBV5-1 and TRBJ1-1; D remains unclear. V was clipped by 4 bases and J by 2 bases, with 15 bases between them. The CDR3 length is 15 residues. Germline values: CDR1 SGHRS, CDR2 YFSETQ. CDR3 protein: CASSLDPGVNTEAFF. The CDR3 bases are TGCGCCAGCAGCCTCGATCCGGGAGTAAACACTGAAGCTTTCTTT.

This rearrangement joins TRBV6-5 to TRBJ2-7; 8 bases align to TRBD2. V trimming: 4 bases; J trimming: 3 bases; junction bases outside the gene matches: 5. This CDR3 contains 14 residues. The germline gives CDR1 MNHEY, CDR2 SVGAGI. CDR3 nucleotides: TGTGCCAGCAGTTCGGGACTAGGTCTCTACGAGCAGTACTTC. Translation: CASSSGLGLYEQYF.

The chain couples TRBV5-4 to TRBJ1-4; 10 nucleotides agree with TRBD1. The length of the CDR3 is 15 residues. With V trimmed by 4 bases and J by 2 bases, 2 bases remained unmatched. Germline V gives CDR1 SGHNT, CDR2 YYREEE (reference sequence). DNA for the CDR3: TGTGCCAGCAGCGGGACAGGGGCCACTAATGAAAAACTGTTTTTT. Translation: CASSGTGATNEKLFF.

The chain combines TRBV3-1 (or the pseudogene TRBV3-2) with TRBJ2-6; no clear D gene. Germline CDR1 reads LGHDT; CDR2 reads YNNKEL (reference sequence). The CDR3 is 15 residues long. Deletions cut 0 bases from V and 3 bases from J, with 6 bases between. The CDR3 DNA follows: TGTGCCAGCAGCCAAGACACGGGTGGGGCCAACGTCCTGACTTTC. Translated, it gives CASSQDTGGANVLTF.

This chain connects TRBV28 to TRBJ2-7, with 11 bases identical to TRBD2. The J segment lost 6 bases and the V segment lost 6 bases, leaving 10 bases of the junction unmatched. CDR3 size: 15 residues. CDR1 and CDR2 from the germline V gene are MDHEN and SYDVKM. The CDR3 loop is CASRRLAGGPSEQYF. The CDR3 nucleotides read TGTGCCAGCAGACGTTTAGCGGGAGGGCCCAGCGAGCAGTACTTC. The full variable domain, with the rest looked up from reference TRBV28 and TRBJ2-7, is DVKVTQSSRYLVKRTGEKVFLECVQDMDHENMFWYRQDPGLGLRLIYFSYDVKMKEKGDIPEGYSVSREKKERFSLILESASTNQTSMYLCASRRLAGGPSEQYFGPGTRLTVT.

The chain employs TRBV5-1 and TRBJ1-4; D might be TRBD1 (6 bases). The CDR3 has 14 residues. The V gene's germline CDR1 is SGHRS and CDR2 YFSETQ. V gave up 2 bases and J gave up 5 bases, with 10 bases separating them. The CDR3 nucleotides are TGCGCCAGCAGCTTCCGGCAGGGGAATGAAAAACTGTTTTTT. This gives the protein CASSFRQGNEKLFF.

The chain links TRBV28 to TRBJ2-3, with D tentatively TRBD2 (6 bases). The CDR3 contains 17 residues. CDR1 and CDR2 from the germline V gene are MDHEN and SYDVKM. Trimming removed 10 bases at V and 6 bases at J, with 29 bases between. CDR3 amino acids: CATSIFGFGGVGDTQYF. The CDR3 DNA is TGTGCCACCTCGATTTTCGGATTCGGAGGGGTCGGGGATACGCAGTATTTT.

The chain couples TRBV19 to TRBJ2-7, with 10 bases identical to TRBD2. J gave up 4 bases and V 8 bases, and 17 bases lay outside the gene matches. This CDR3 contains 17 residues. Germline V CDR1 and CDR2: LNHDA, SQIVND (reference sequence). The CDR3 DNA follows: TGTGCCAGTCTCGGACTAGCGGAAATACCCAGGAGGTACGAGCAGTACTTC. As protein: CASLGLAEIPRRYEQYF.

The V gene is TRBV12-5, the J gene TRBJ2-3; TRBD1 matches at 8 bases. The CDR3 is 14 amino acids. Germline values: CDR1 LGHNT, CDR2 FRNRAP. The V and J ends lost 5 bases and 5 bases, in that order; junction bases with no gene match: 6. CDR3 DNA sequence: TGTGCTAGTGGTCTACAGGGGGTTAGAGATACGCAGTATTTT. This sequence encodes CASGLQGVRDTQYF.

V and J are TRBV3-1 (or the pseudogene TRBV3-2) and TRBJ2-3; 9 positions match TRBD2. Germline-derived CDR1 and CDR2 are LGHDT and YNNKEL (reference sequence). This CDR3 contains 20 residues. Losses at the gene ends were 0 bases for V and 4 bases for J; bases not matched to a gene: 17. As DNA, the CDR3 is TGTGCCAGCAGCCAAGATCGGGCAGGGAAAGCACTAGCGGGTTCAGATACGCAGTATTTT. As protein: CASSQDRAGKALAGSDTQYF.

The chain joins TRBV28 to TRBJ1-6; 9 bases are a match to TRBD1. This CDR3 contains 14 residues. Germline CDR1 is MDHEN and CDR2 is SYDVKM. With V trimmed by 6 bases and J by 11 bases, 8 bases remained unmatched. The CDR3 here is CASSIGTGLAPLHF. CDR3 sequence (DNA): TGTGCCAGCAGCATCGGGACAGGGTTAGCACCCCTCCACTTT.

The J gene is TRBJ1-5, the V gene TRBV9, with D maybe TRBD1 (6 bases). Germline CDR1 reads SGDLS; CDR2 reads YYNGEE. V lost 5 bases and J 5 bases, leaving 14 bases between the germline ends. CDR3 length: 14 amino acids. CDR3 loop: CASSQGSGDQPQHF. The CDR3 coding sequence is TGTGCCAGCAGTCAGGGGTCCGGGGATCAGCCCCAGCATTTT.

The chain is built from TRBV6-6 and TRBJ2-7; weak D call: TRBD1 (8 bases). The CDR3 has 14 amino acids. Deletions cut 6 bases from V and 1 base from J, with 13 bases between. CDR1 and CDR2 (germline): MNHNY, SVGAGI (reference sequence). CDR3 DNA sequence: TGTGCCAGCAGGAAACAGGGGGGGTCCTACGAGCAGTACTTC. It codes for CASRKQGGSYEQYF.

This rearrangement joins TRBV21-1 to TRBJ1-3. TRBV21-1 is tagged as a pseudogene. This CDR3 is built from 18 residues. CDR3 DNA sequence: TGTGCCAGCACCACGAGCGCCCCCTCCATTAGAAGTGGAAACACCATATATTTT. This translates into CASTTSAPSIRSGNTIYF.

V and J are TRBV10-3 and TRBJ2-2; 12 nucleotides agree with TRBD2. The V gene's germline CDR1 is ENHRY and CDR2 SYGVKD. This CDR3 is 18 amino acids long. Trimming at V came to 1 base and at J to 4 bases, leaving 7 bases not matched to a gene. DNA for the CDR3: TGTGCCATCAGTGAGTTCCTAGCGGGAGGGCCCGGCACCGGGGAGCTGTTTTTT. It specifies CAISEFLAGGPGTGELFF.

The rearrangement links TRBV27 to TRBJ2-2, with a weak D call TRBD2 (5 bases). There are 18 residues in the CDR3. Germline assignment: CDR1 MNHEY and CDR2 SMNVEV (reference sequence). With 3 bases removed from V and 5 bases from J, the gap between germline ends came to 22 bases. Here the CDR3 DNA reads TGTGCCAGCAGTTTGTCCGCTAGAGTCGGAGGAAAGACCGGGGAGCTGTTTTTT. Amino acid sequence: CASSLSARVGGKTGELFF.

This clone was recorded at least ten times. The gene calls are TRBV6-6 and TRBJ1-1; 8 nucleotides line up with TRBD1. Looked up from germline, CDR1 is MNHNY and CDR2 is SVGAGI (reference sequence). The CDR3 extends over 16 amino acids. Trimming at V came to 5 bases and at J to 4 bases, leaving 12 bases not matched to a gene. CDR3 loop: CASSRPTGALGTEAFF. CDR3 coding DNA: TGTGCCAGCAGTCGACCGACAGGGGCGCTCGGCACTGAAGCTTTCTTT.

This clone was detected only a few times. V is TRBV29-1 and J is TRBJ2-7; 8 bases are shared with TRBD1. After removal of 6 bases from V and 7 bases from J, the junction contained 11 bases not matched to a gene. CDR1 is SQVTM and CDR2 is ANQGSEA in the germline V gene. This CDR3 has 13 amino acids. The CDR3 loop is CSVSDRGSGEQYF. CDR3 sequence (DNA): TGCAGCGTCTCTGACAGGGGCTCTGGGGAGCAGTACTTC.

V and J are TRBV5-6 and TRBJ2-1; D is possibly TRBD2 (5 bases). Per germline, CDR1 SGHDT and CDR2 YYEEEE. V lost 4 bases, J lost 5 bases, and 10 bases lay in between. CDR3 length: 13 residues. The chain's CDR3 is CASSTGLNNEQFF. The CDR3 DNA follows: TGTGCCAGCAGCACCGGACTGAACAATGAGCAGTTCTTC.

There are a few counts of this clone. The V and J genes are TRBV5-4 and TRBJ2-2, with 10 bases lining up with TRBD1. Germline V gives CDR1 SGHNT, CDR2 YYREEE (reference sequence). V was clipped by 4 bases and J by 11 bases; unmatched bases: 2. CDR3 size: 12 residues. CDR3 DNA sequence: TGTGCCAGCAGCCGGGACAGGGGCGAGCTGTTTTTT. This codes for CASSRDRGELFF.

This chain connects TRBV19 to TRBJ1-6, with D possibly matching TRBD1 (6 bases). Germline assignment: CDR1 LNHDA and CDR2 SQIVND (reference sequence). V was clipped by 4 bases and J by 5 bases, with 9 bases between them. The CDR3 contains 14 residues. CDR3 region: CASSTGQNNSPLHF. CDR3 in DNA: TGTGCCAGTAGTACCGGACAGAATAATTCACCCCTCCACTTT.

V and J are TRBV19 and TRBJ1-4; 7 bases agree with TRBD1. The CDR3 runs to 15 residues. The V segment lost 4 bases and the J segment 7 bases; nucleotides outside the gene matches: 9. The germline gives CDR1 LNHDA, CDR2 SQIVND (reference sequence). CDR3 amino acids: CASSTLRQGGEKLFF. The CDR3 bases are TGTGCCAGTAGTACCTTACGACAGGGTGGTGAAAAACTGTTTTTT.

J is TRBJ2-1 and V is TRBV6-5; a weak D match, TRBD1 (5 bases). The CDR3 covers 15 residues. V was cut by 6 bases and J by 7 bases, with 19 bases left in between. The germline V gene encodes CDR1 MNHEY and CDR2 SVGAGI. DNA of the CDR3: TGTGCCAGCAGCCGCGTAGTAGGGGAAGGGAATGAGCAGTTCTTC. It yields the protein CASSRVVGEGNEQFF.

The genes are TRBV7-2 and TRBJ2-2; either TRBD1 or TRBD2 may fit D (5 bases each). Germline V gives CDR1 SGHTA, CDR2 FQGNSA. The CDR3 runs 14 residues. With 5 bases removed from V and 6 bases from J, the gap between germline ends came to 13 bases. The CDR3 DNA sequence: TGTGCCAGCAGCATAGAGGGGTCGGCCGGGGAGCTGTTTTTT. Amino acid sequence: CASSIEGSAGELFF.